The entry that follows covers one T cell receptor beta chain sequence. What this receptor recognizes is not known. Base qualities are not at hand, and no much larger clone is one base apart. The cohort comprised under 700 healthy bone marrow donors. Cohort members were all nominally healthy when sampled, although unrecorded immune exposures were likely present. The donor was CMV seropositive and belonged to the group of more than 250 seropositive cohort members. Each donor provided a peripheral blood sample, and peripheral blood mononuclear cells were used for TCR beta sequencing. The Qiagen DNeasy Blood Extraction Kit was used to extract genomic DNA from the blood cell samples. This specimen comes from a study of cytomegalovirus exposure and HLA in healthy donors (dated by TCRdb to between 2016 and 2019). With respect to the entire study: An earlier analysis of more than 550 of the donors reported approximately 260 Gb of sequence data and about 120 million unique TCR beta sequences obtained from approximately 180 million T cells. The number of donors typed differed by locus, with about 629-630 for A, B, C, DRB1 and DQB1, around 500 for DQA1, nearly 610 for DPA1, and some 470 for DPB1. Roughly 5 DR-DQ haplotypes were treated as single units for association and clustering because of strong linkage in the cohort. To decide whether each TCR beta V gene segment behaved as functional or pseudogenic, an earlier analysis of nearly 600 of the donors relied on high-throughput TCR beta sequencing. High-throughput TCR immunosequencing, statistical association of individual TCRs with disease status, and machine learning were combined to predict cytomegalovirus infection status. Donor age, sex, ethnicity and CMV serostatus were compiled together with the repertoire data. About 330 gigabases of sequencing data and around 80 million unique TCR sequences made up an early release that covered under 750 HLA-typed donors. A later analysis re-analyzed previously published TCR beta repertoires from approximately 670 donors and added high-resolution HLA genotyping to study TCR occurrence patterns. Both class I and class II loci were covered by HLA typing, at four-digit resolution. A later genetic analysis used genome-wide SNP genotypes for about 65% of the 666 donors, treating that subset as a discovery cohort. The study aimed to test whether signatures of past pathogen exposure could be identified by cataloging public T cell receptors. Among roughly 400 genotyped donors of the cohort, an average of about 240,000 unique TCR beta nucleotide sequences were sequenced per donor, around 18% of them non-productive. The later analysis used no new phenotypic data to find candidate immune exposures, relying instead on TCR beta sequences and their occurrence across donors. All discovery cohort repertoires had been generated using a single sequencing platform. Among the roughly 400 genotyped donors, about 85% belonged to the genetic ancestry cluster associated with self-reported Caucasian donors. Using immunosequencing, the study profiled T cell repertoires from about 620 subjects and related those repertoires to cytomegalovirus serostatus. Besides the first cohort of roughly 660 subjects, a separate validation cohort made up of over 95 different subjects was used. The paper's findings and limits, for the study overall: Specific HLA alleles were associated with 15,000 to 20,000 TCR beta sequences at a false discovery rate of 0.05 in a later analysis. The presence/absence analyses assumed that sequencing depth was roughly uniform across donors, and that assumption may not be true. The authors suggested that the approach could potentially be extended to other disease states and immunological phenotypes. A cluster of highly shared sequence variants was judged likely to be a technical artifact of the sequencing pipeline. The cohort was sequenced for TCR beta chains only, and without alpha or paired-chain data the features that could be detected were limited. According to a later analysis, parvovirus B19, influenza, CMV and Epstein-Barr virus appeared linked to several top co-occurrence clusters. Strong co-occurrence of HLA alleles, especially DR and DQ, made assigning TCR associations to individual alleles difficult. In an earlier analysis of fewer than 700 of the donors, most TCR beta V segments appeared in productive rearrangements about 87% or about 30% of the time, broadly matching IMGT annotations. Across donors, most TCR sequences were observed very rarely, whereas some public TCRs were present in many individuals. Immune exposure information for the cohort was limited to CMV serostatus. A further reported finding was that TCR beta sequences accurately predicted the HLA-A and HLA-B alleles for most subjects in the first cohort. In a later analysis, most CMV-associated TCR beta chains were found to appear HLA-restricted, with HLA associations seemingly driven largely by CMV exposure. In a later genetic analysis, fewer N-insertions in productive TCRs were reported among donors in an Asian-associated ancestry cluster than the roughly 700-donor mean. Some IMGT-functional V segments, including TRBV6-2 and TRBV6-3, could not be distinguished by the 87-base-pair reads and were therefore excluded. Because counts were too low, roughly 18 rarely observed V segments, including chromosome 9 orphons, were left out of the earlier analysis of approximately 580 of the donors. V-gene and J-gene trimming of TCR beta chains was associated with a missense DCLRE1C variant in a later genetic analysis, and the association was replicated in an independent cohort. A few of the identified cytomegalovirus-associated TCR beta chains were confirmed in vitro to be specific for cytomegalovirus antigens. A later analysis found that HLA-associated TCR beta chains were more clonally expanded and had lower generation probabilities than equally common non-associated chains. In a later analysis, TCR association rates were found to vary across HLA loci, with the most associated TCRs seen for DRB1 alleles and the fewest for HLA-C alleles. Linkage disequilibrium might explain the correlated functional status among segregating V segments, but an unknown experimental factor could not be ruled out. The study gave a list of 150 to 200 TCR beta chains associated with cytomegalovirus. Because some donors lacked HLA typing at each locus, the association tests relied only on the typed subset. Cytomegalovirus status was reported to be diagnosed by the classifier with high specificity and sensitivity in both the original and validation cohorts.

The CDR3 numbers 15 residues from cysteine through phenylalanine. Of all the DNA, just the CDR3 is kept, 45 bases in frame from base 1. Trimming removed 7 bases from V and 11 bases from J; the gene matches leave 17 bases unexplained. CDR1 and CDR2, looked up from the germline V gene, are MDHEN and SYDVKM. The library was produced with the immunoSEQ multiplex PCR assay. For the multiplex PCR, a mixture combining 60 forward primers for TCR Vbeta segments and 13 reverse primers for TCR Jbeta segments was used. The CDR3 region of rearranged TCR beta genes was amplified from genomic DNA by a multiplex PCR assay. On the Illumina HiSeq System, the amplified TCR beta libraries were sequenced as 87-base-pair reads. In the original analysis: A later analysis tallied approximately 87 million unique TCR beta chains across the 600 to 700 repertoires, and around 9.9 million of those chains were shared by two or more donors. Raw reads were error-corrected and collapsed into unique sequences with a nearest-neighbor algorithm that merged closely related sequences to remove PCR and sequencing errors. To assign V, D and J gene segments, CDR3 sequences were aligned to IMGT reference sequences. For a sequence to be retained, at least a six-nucleotide match to both a V gene segment and a J gene segment was required. Rearrangements were called productive when the CDR3 lacked stop codons and stayed in frame with V and J; all others were non-productive. Following IMGT convention, CDR3 was defined as the stretch from the second conserved V-encoded cysteine up to the conserved J-encoded phenylalanine. Sequences without an unambiguous match to a single V gene segment were excluded from the earlier analysis of several hundred of the donors. In an earlier analysis of a few hundred of the donors, V segments were called functional above 56.7% productive rearrangements and were called segregating when the between-donor standard deviation exceeded 5%. A statistical classification framework was built for diagnosing cytomegalovirus status from the catalog of TCR beta chain sequences. V and J gene assignment, in a later analysis, came from comparing TCR nucleotide sequences with IMGT/GENE-DB human TR gene sequences. The TCRdist pipeline was used in a later analysis to assign CDR3 sequences and most-parsimonious VDJ recombination scenarios. In a later analysis, each TCR beta chain was defined by its CDR3 amino acid sequence together with its V-gene family, and reads lacking a unique V-gene family were excluded. A later analysis removed roughly 590 highly shared, low-generation-probability nucleotide sequences to deal with suspected cross-contamination and a sequencing artifact. A later analysis calculated a clonal expansion index for each public chain from normalized within-repertoire ranks of inferred template counts. In a later analysis, generation probabilities were computed using a VDJ recombination model fitted to out-of-frame rearrangements, and the results were checked against IGoR. Hypergeometric tests were used in a later analysis to score TCR-TCR, TCR-HLA and TCR-CMV co-occurrence, with a repertoire-size bias correction applied to the TCR pairs. False discovery rates were estimated in a later analysis by permuting HLA or CMV assignments 20 times. In a later analysis, co-occurring TCRs were grouped using DBSCAN, with TCRdist sequence similarity added in when clustering inside HLA-allele-positive subsets. Repertoires with fewer than 30,000 or more than 120,000 public chains, plus five repertoires with anomalous nucleotide sharing, were excluded from co-occurrence clustering. TCRdb obtained this table from immuneACCESS and retained in-frame rearrangements with V and J assigned. These tables miss some clones; where compared with another copy, unresolved V genes account for less than half of the shortfall, and the remainder is unexplained. V and J calls and clone size are those listed in that table; D and trimming were worked out from the DNA. This sample has about 92,000 clones in its table, and 81% of those were observed once. The ten largest account for 1% to 1.5% of the sample.

This receptor was identified in a girl aged 2-10 years in good health and CMV-seropositive. Material: PBMCs. The rearranged chain carries TRBV28 and TRBJ1-1; TRBD1 lines up with 9 middle nucleotides. CDR3 reads: CASKLTGTGSLEAFF. The DNA reads as follows: TGTGCCAGCAAACTCACCGGGACAGGGAGTTTGGAGGCTTTCTTT.